What follows are 18 T cell receptor beta chains derived from one specimen sequenced in a study of shared clonotypes between healthy human individuals. Profiled with immunoSEQ multiplex PCR; TCRdb holds only in-frame clones, not every one. This table has roughly 2.1 million clones, just over 90% appearing once. Naivety among CD8 cells was defined by CD45RO negativity and positive CCR7 selection, thereby excluding terminally differentiated effector memory CD45RA+ cells. Sequencing input: naive CD8+ T cells from PBMCs. The receptors were gathered from a man younger than 35 in good health. Some clones in this sample may be carry-over from other donors' samples.

The chain has TRBV14 and TRBJ2-7; D ambiguous. The CDR3 totals 15 residues. V lost 5 bases and J 4 bases, leaving 18 bases between the germline ends. Germline CDR1 and CDR2: SGHDN and FVKESK. Written as DNA, the CDR3 is TGTGCCAGCAGCTTAAGCCGGCGCAAGCCATACGAGCAGTACTTC. This gives the protein CASSLSRRKPYEQYF.

The chain is built from TRBV7-9 and TRBJ2-1, with 8 bases lining up with TRBD2. V lost 5 bases, J lost 9 bases, and 15 bases stayed unmatched. The germline gives CDR1 SEHNR, CDR2 FQNEAQ (reference sequence). The CDR3 has 16 residues. The CDR3 coding sequence is TGTGCCAGCAGCATTATTACCGGACGGGGGGGCATTGAGCAGTTCTTC. Protein sequence: CASSIITGRGGIEQFF.

The genes are TRBV7-9 and TRBJ1-1; D call uncertain. This CDR3 has 12 amino acids. V was trimmed by 7 bases and J by 3 bases, leaving 9 bases between them. Germline V lookup: CDR1 SEHNR, CDR2 FQNEAQ (reference sequence). The chain's CDR3 is CASTPQDTEAFF. As DNA, the CDR3 is TGTGCCAGCACCCCCCAGGACACTGAAGCTTTCTTT.

The gene calls are TRBV4-1 and TRBJ1-2; D not certain. CDR3 length: 18 amino acids. Germline V lookup: CDR1 MGHRA, CDR2 YSYEKL. The V gene lost 2 bases and the J gene lost 0 bases, with 19 bases spanning the gap. The CDR3 sequence: CASSQIKGRRAPNYGYTF. CDR3 bases: TGCGCCAGCAGCCAAATAAAAGGGAGACGGGCACCTAACTATGGCTACACCTTC.

The CDR3 protein is CASSLRRSGQTYNEQFF. The DNA for the CDR3 is TGTGCCAGCAGCTTAAGGCGTTCTGGACAGACCTACAATGAGCAGTTCTTC. V and J are TRBV7-9 and TRBJ2-1, with D possibly being TRBD1 (6 bases). Germline CDR1 is SEHNR and CDR2 is FQNEAQ (reference sequence). V was shortened by 2 bases and J by 2 bases, with 16 bases between the two germline ends. The CDR3 totals 17 residues.

This chain uses TRBV2 with TRBJ2-3; D is unresolved. This CDR3 is built from 15 residues. From germline, CDR1 is SNHLY and CDR2 FYNNEI. V gave up 2 bases and J gave up 2 bases, with 11 bases separating them. CDR3 protein: CASSEFVDFTDTQYF. CDR3 nucleotides: TGTGCCAGCAGTGAATTTGTGGATTTCACAGATACGCAGTATTTT.

The J gene is TRBJ1-1, the V gene TRBV27; possibly TRBD1 for D (5 bases). Germline V gives CDR1 MNHEY, CDR2 SMNVEV (reference sequence). The V gene lost 6 bases and the J gene lost 0 bases, with 14 bases spanning the gap. This CDR3 contains 15 residues. The CDR3, as DNA: TGTGCCAGCAGACCCGGGACCGATGTGAACACTGAAGCTTTCTTT. Translated, it gives CASRPGTDVNTEAFF.

The rearrangement joins TRBV27 to TRBJ2-7; a weak D match, TRBD1 (6 bases). This CDR3 contains 15 residues. V was pared by 6 bases and J by 3 bases, with 18 bases between. Germline loops: CDR1 MNHEY, CDR2 SMNVEV (reference sequence). The CDR3 loop is CASSPMFGQIYEQYF. The CDR3 region has the DNA TGTGCCAGCAGCCCAATGTTCGGACAGATCTACGAGCAGTACTTC.

The CDR3 protein is CASSSPPQGVDTDTQYF. CDR3 DNA: TGTGCCAGCAGCTCCCCCCCGCAGGGCGTAGACACAGATACGCAGTATTTT. V and J are TRBV7-3 and TRBJ2-3, with D possibly being TRBD1 (5 bases). Trimming cost V 4 bases and J 2 bases, with 19 bases left between them. This CDR3 has 17 amino acids. Looked up from germline, CDR1 is SGHTA and CDR2 is FQGTGA.

The chain is built from TRBV6-1 and TRBJ2-3, with no clear D. Germline V CDR1 and CDR2: MNHNS, SASEGT. The germline V and J ends were trimmed by 7 bases and 0 bases, with 5 bases remaining between them. The length of the CDR3 is 12 residues. The DNA for the CDR3 is TGTGCCAGCAAATCTAGCACAGATACGCAGTATTTT. Translating it yields CASKSSTDTQYF.

The chain carries TRBV6-4 and TRBJ1-5; D gene ambiguous. CDR3 size: 15 residues. Germline assignment: CDR1 MRHNA and CDR2 SNTAGT. V lost 8 bases and J lost 7, with 21 bases in between. The CDR3: CASHEVVGSQQPQHF. CDR3 in DNA: TGTGCCAGCCATGAGGTGGTCGGGAGTCAACAGCCCCAGCATTTT.

CDR3 coding DNA: TGTGCCAGCAGCCTCCTACCGGGACAGGCGGTCGGTGGGGCCAACGTCCTGACTTTC. Its translation: CASSLLPGQAVGGANVLTF. The V gene is TRBV7-9, the J gene TRBJ2-6, with 8 bases matching TRBD1. The CDR3 totals 19 residues. CDR1 and CDR2 (germline): SEHNR, FQNEAQ (reference sequence). J lost 3 bases, V lost 5 bases, and 15 bases had no gene match.

This chain uses TRBV27 with TRBJ1-1; unclear D gene. Between the trimmed V and J ends, which lost 5 bases and 1 base, there was a span of 17 bases. CDR1 and CDR2 from the germline V gene are MNHEY and SMNVEV (reference sequence). There are 16 residues in the CDR3. In DNA, the CDR3 is TGTGCCAGCAGTCCCCCCTCAGGACTGGCGAACACTGAAGCTTTCTTT. This translates into CASSPPSGLANTEAFF.

This sequence joins TRBV27 and TRBJ2-7; TRBD2 agrees at 7 bases. The CDR3 is made up of 14 amino acids. The junction had 12 bases not matched to a gene; V was cut back by 8 bases and J by 5 bases. Per the germline V gene, CDR1 is MNHEY and CDR2 is SMNVEV (reference sequence). CDR3 residues: CASRWGGSLNEQYF. The CDR3 coding sequence is TGTGCCAGCCGGTGGGGGGGGTCCCTTAACGAGCAGTACTTC.

The chain couples TRBV5-1 to TRBJ1-4; the D gene is possibly TRBD1 (5 bases). Trimming stripped 3 bases from V and 4 bases from J, with 19 bases between. Germline lookup yields CDR1 SGHRS and CDR2 YFSETQ. The CDR3 has 17 amino acids. For the CDR3, the DNA is TGCGCCAGCAGCTCAACATTCACCGGGACGGATAATGAAAAACTGTTTTTT. This sequence encodes CASSSTFTGTDNEKLFF. The whole variable domain, remainder taken from reference TRBV5-1 and TRBJ1-4, is KAGVTQTPRYLIKTRGQQVTLSCSPISGHRSVSWYQQTPGQGLQFLFEYFSETQRNKGNFPGRFSGRQFSNSRSEMNVSTLELGDSALYLCASSSTFTGTDNEKLFFGSGTQLSVL.

This chain connects TRBV7-6 to TRBJ2-2; TRBD1 matches 7 bases. J was trimmed by 4 bases and V by 6 bases; bases with no gene match: 8. CDR3 size: 15 residues. Germline lookup yields CDR1 SGHVS and CDR2 FNYEAQ. The CDR3: CASRRQGRGTGELFF. The CDR3, as DNA: TGTGCCAGCAGGCGACAGGGACGGGGCACCGGGGAGCTGTTTTTT.

This clone was counted between two and nine times. The J gene is TRBJ1-1, the V gene TRBV21-1. TRBV21-1 is a known pseudogene. This CDR3 comprises 12 residues. This chain's CDR3 is CASPRSCTEAFF. CDR3 nucleotide sequence: TGTGCCAGCCCTCGGTCCTGCACTGAAGCTTTCTTT.

In this sample, this clone turned up a few times. The V gene is TRBV5-6, the J gene TRBJ1-1; no clear D. Germline V CDR1 and CDR2: SGHDT, YYEEEE. The length of the CDR3 is 13 residues. Trimming removed 6 bases at V and 6 bases at J, with 15 bases between. The CDR3 DNA reads TGTGCCAGCAAACTTGGGGATGCCTCTGAAGCTTTCTTT. It yields the protein CASKLGDASEAFF.